This T cell receptor (beta chain) was observed in a study of T cells after yellow fever vaccination. General observations from the study: Contamination by abundant bulk-population clonotypes could be present in FACS-sorted repertoires. Some clonotypes, a small share, were shared between CD4 and CD8 compartments. Subsequent to the booster, the majority of primary-vaccination clones reappeared (roughly 96% CD4, 88% CD8).

In germline, CDR1 is SGHTA, CDR2 FQGNSA. V dropped 1 base and J dropped 0 bases, with 10 bases sitting between them. CDR3 length: 16 residues. This clonotype came up a few times. Its matching antigen is unknown. As TCR cDNA was made by 5'RACE template switching, a universal primer site and UMIs were added. Via MiXCR, TCRdb re-called the 5' RACE reads, giving one row per CDR3 protein. The sample has more than 95,000 distinct CDR3 sequences; around 7.2% are singletons. V gene TRBV7-2 combines with J gene TRBJ1-3, with no clear D. This specimen was CD4+ T cells sorted from PBMCs, taken about 49 days after the first yellow fever vaccination. This clonotype originated in a man aged 18 to 30 who received the YFV17D yellow fever vaccine. CDR3 protein: CASSLGGRPSGNTIYF. The CDR3 nucleotides read TGTGCCAGCAGCTTAGGAGGTCGCCCCTCTGGAAACACCATATATTTT.